The next 22 T cell receptor beta chains were all read from a single sample in a study of T cells in women clearing cervical HPV infection. Profiled with immunoSEQ multiplex PCR; TCRdb holds only in-frame clones, not every one. The sample data list approximately 18,000 clones. Material for sequencing was blood buffy coat. The receptors stem from a woman between 18 and 69 years old with a cervical HPV16 infection that either progressed to CIN3+ or cleared (not recorded which).

On this clone: The sequenced fragment ends 3 residues before the CDR3 boundary, so the rest is inferred from the germline J gene. The chain employs TRBV20-1 and TRBJ1-2; D is perhaps TRBD1 (6 bases). The CDR3 covers 15 residues. With 1 base removed from V and 2 bases from J, the gap between germline ends came to 14 bases. From germline, CDR1 is DFQATT and CDR2 SNEGSKA (reference sequence). The CDR3 bases that were read are TGCAGTGCTAGAGCCCTCCAGGGGCCCAACTATGGC. Its translation is CSARALQGPNYG. From start to end, the CDR3 is CSARALQGPNYGYTF.

Worth noting for this clone: The read stops 3 residues short of the end of the CDR3; the missing end is completed from the germline J gene. The chain combines TRBV5-1 with TRBJ2-5; 10 bases map to TRBD2. CDR1 SGHRS and CDR2 YFSETQ come from the germline V gene. V dropped 3 bases and J dropped 4; count of bases not matched to a gene: 9. CDR3 size: 16 residues. The part of the CDR3 DNA that was read is TGCGCCAGCAGCTCGCAGAGCGGGGGGGCGCGAGAGACC. It codes for CASSSQSGGARET. The full CDR3 protein reads CASSSQSGGARETQYF.

Details on this clone: The read ends 3 residues before the CDR3 terminus; that terminus is restored from the germline J gene. This rearrangement joins TRBV2 to TRBJ2-5, with D unresolved. The V gene lost 2 bases and the J gene lost 6 bases, with 10 bases spanning the gap. Germline values: CDR1 SNHLY, CDR2 FYNNEI. The CDR3 has 13 amino acids. CDR3 DNA (partial): TGTGCCAGCAGTGAAACGTTTGCGCAGACC. Its translation is CASSETFAQT. The entire CDR3 reads CASSETFAQTQYF.

On this clone: The read falls 3 residues short of the CDR3 end, and the missing part is taken from the germline J gene. The rearrangement joins TRBV20-1 to TRBJ2-1; D is perhaps TRBD2 (5 bases). This CDR3 comprises 14 residues. Deletions cut 1 base from V and 8 bases from J, with 15 bases between. Looked up from germline, CDR1 is DFQATT and CDR2 is SNEGSKA (reference sequence). The CDR3 sequence is CSARGLAFQDEQFF. The CDR3 bases that were read are TGCAGTGCTAGAGGGCTAGCTTTTCAGGATGAG.

About this clone itself: The read ends 3 residues early relative to the CDR3; the germline J gene fills the gap. The rearrangement links TRBV5-1 to TRBJ1-4, with TRBD1 matching 7 bases. The ends lost 4 bases at V and 5 bases at J; junction bases unmatched: 17. Germline CDR1 SGHRS, CDR2 YFSETQ. The CDR3 consists of 18 residues. CDR3 bases read: TGCGCCAGCAGCCCTGGACCCGGAAAGACAGGGACAAATGAAAAA. Translation gives CASSPGPGKTGTNEK. The whole CDR3 sequence is CASSPGPGKTGTNEKLFF.

Points on this clone: The read halts 3 residues ahead of the CDR3 end, with the missing end drawn from the germline J gene. The V and J genes are TRBV19 and TRBJ2-5, with 11 bases aligning to TRBD1. The CDR3 runs to 17 residues. V lost 4 bases to trimming and J lost 1 base; unmatched junction nucleotides: 8. In germline, CDR1 is LNHDA, CDR2 SQIVND (reference sequence). The part of the CDR3 DNA that was read is TGTGCCAGTAGTACGACCGGGACAGGGGGTGTCCAAGAGACC. Translated: CASSTTGTGGVQET. The CDR3 in its entirety is CASSTTGTGGVQETQYF.

The CDR3 region is CSVETGPNTEAFF. Partial CDR3 DNA: TGCAGCGTTGAAACAGGCCCCAACACTGAA. The J gene is TRBJ1-1, the V gene TRBV29-1; TRBD1 might be the D (5 bases). The read ends 3 residues shy of where the CDR3 ends; the end is completed using the germline J gene. CDR3 length: 13 residues. V lost 2 bases, J lost 2 bases, and 9 bases lay in between. Germline CDR1 and CDR2: SQVTM and ANQGSEA.

In the case of this clone: Germline is not matched at one junction end, which may reflect a read error. Read coverage stops 3 residues before the CDR3 terminus; the germline J gene supplies the remainder. The gene calls are TRBV4-2 and TRBJ2-5, with a tentative D call TRBD1 (5 bases). CDR1 and CDR2 (germline): LGHNA, YNFKEQ. The CDR3 totals 15 residues. This CDR3 is CASSLNPGSGETQYF. CDR3 DNA (partial): TGCGCCAGCAGCCTTAACCCAGGGTCCGGTGAGACC.

A note on this clone: Read coverage stops 3 residues before the CDR3 terminus; the germline J gene supplies the remainder. The rearrangement joins TRBV20-1 to TRBJ1-1, with 7 bases lining up with TRBD1. The J segment lost 4 bases and the V segment lost 7 bases, leaving 3 bases of the junction unmatched. Germline assignment: CDR1 DFQATT and CDR2 SNEGSKA (reference sequence). This CDR3 is 11 amino acids long. CDR3 amino acids: CSVRGRTEAFF. Partial CDR3 DNA: TGCAGTGTAAGGGGGCGCACTGAA.

As concerns this clone: The read terminates 3 residues before the CDR3 end, so the remaining end is supplied by the germline J gene. This sequence joins TRBV20-1 and TRBJ2-7; 11 positions agree with TRBD2. The CDR3 extends over 14 amino acids. V gave up 6 bases and J gave up 5 bases; unmatched junction bases: 9. Germline V gene lookup returns CDR1 DFQATT and CDR2 SNEGSKA (reference sequence). The DNA read from the CDR3 is TGCAGTGCGGATGATAGCGGGGGGGCCCACGAG. Translating gives CSADDSGGAHE. From start to end, the CDR3 is CSADDSGGAHEQYF.

A remark on this clone: The read stops 3 residues short of the end of the CDR3; the missing end is completed from the germline J gene. The J gene is TRBJ2-1, the V gene TRBV5-1, with 8 bases aligning to TRBD1. CDR1 is SGHRS, CDR2 YFSETQ, per germline. The CDR3 loop spans 14 amino acids. The trim removed 7 bases at V and 8 bases at J, leaving 11 bases unmatched. CDR3 sequence: CASQGAPDADEQFF. The covered CDR3 bases are TGCGCCAGCCAGGGGGCCCCGGATGCCGATGAG. Looking up the rest from reference TRBV5-1 and TRBJ2-1 gives the full variable domain: KAGVTQTPRYLIKTRGQQVTLSCSPISGHRSVSWYQQTPGQGLQFLFEYFSETQRNKGNFPGRFSGRQFSNSRSEMNVSTLELGDSALYLCASQGAPDADEQFFGPGTRLTVL.

For this clone: The read gets to within 3 residues of the CDR3 end, and the germline J gene fills in the rest. This chain joins TRBV20-1 and TRBJ2-5; 8 bases line up with TRBD2. V lost 2 bases and J lost 3; bases outside the gene matches: 5. Germline V gives CDR1 DFQATT, CDR2 SNEGSKA (reference sequence). There are 14 residues in the CDR3. The CDR3 region is CSARKDSGKETQYF. The sequenced part of the CDR3 DNA is TGCAGTGCTAGAAAAGATAGCGGGAAAGAGACC.

Note on this clone: The read falls 3 residues short of the CDR3 end, and the missing part is taken from the germline J gene. The V and J genes are TRBV30 and TRBJ2-5, with 8 bases fitting TRBD1. Germline assignment: CDR1 GTSNPN and CDR2 SVGIG (reference sequence). Germline trimming cut 1 base from V and 2 bases from J; bases unmatched to any gene: 6. The CDR3 runs 15 residues. Incomplete CDR3 DNA: TGTGCCTGGAGTGGGCTTAGGACAGGGCAAGAGACC. The encoded protein is CAWSGLRTGQET. The entire CDR3 is CAWSGLRTGQETQYF.

As to this clone: The read ends 3 residues before the CDR3 terminus; that terminus is restored from the germline J gene. J is TRBJ2-1 and V is TRBV5-1, with 7 nucleotides matching TRBD1. Germline V lookup: CDR1 SGHRS, CDR2 YFSETQ. V was clipped by 0 bases and J by 6 bases; unmatched bases: 0. The CDR3 runs to 13 residues. The DNA read from the CDR3 is TGCGCCAGCAGCTTGGACAGGGGCAATGAG. The encoded protein is CASSLDRGNE. The full CDR3 protein reads CASSLDRGNEQFF.

Of note for this clone: The read is 3 residues too short to cover the CDR3 end, so that end is filled in from the germline J gene. The chain links TRBV15 to TRBJ1-6; D might be TRBD1 (5 bases). The CDR3 runs to 15 residues. The V gene lost 0 bases and the J gene lost 7 bases, with 10 bases spanning the gap. Germline lookup yields CDR1 LNHNV and CDR2 YYDKDF (reference sequence). The DNA read from the CDR3 is TGTGCCACCAGCAGAGATGGGGCTAGGAATTCACCC. As protein: CATSRDGARNSP. The CDR3 in its entirety is CATSRDGARNSPLHF.

On this clone itself: The sequence runs out 3 residues before the end of the CDR3; the remainder is reconstructed from the germline J gene. The chain has TRBV7-2 and TRBJ2-7; D possibly corresponds to TRBD1 (6 bases). CDR3 length equals 14 residues. The germline V gene encodes CDR1 SGHTA and CDR2 FQGNSA. Deletions cut 2 bases from V and 5 bases from J, with 13 bases between. The CDR3 reads CASSLFQAGDEQYF. Partial CDR3 DNA: TGTGCCAGCAGCTTATTTCAGGCAGGGGACGAG.

For this clone: The read gets to within 3 residues of the CDR3 end, and the germline J gene fills in the rest. The V call is TRBV30, the J call TRBJ1-5; D is uncertain. Trimming cost V 0 bases and J 4 bases, with 10 bases left between them. The CDR3 length is 14 residues. Germline-derived CDR1 and CDR2 are GTSNPN and SVGIG (reference sequence). This CDR3 is CAWSVPIRNQPQHF. CDR3 DNA (partial): TGTGCCTGGAGTGTACCCATCCGGAATCAGCCC. Variable domain in full (rest from reference TRBV30 and TRBJ1-5): SQTIHQWPATLVQPVGSPLSLECTVEGTSNPNLYWYRQAAGRGLQLLFYSVGIGQISSEVPQNLSASRPQDRQFILSSKKLLLSDSGFYLCAWSVPIRNQPQHFGDGTRLSIL.

As for this clone: With the read ending 3 residues before the CDR3 end, the germline J gene is used to fill in that end. The genes are TRBV7-2 and TRBJ2-5; D ambiguous. This CDR3 comprises 14 residues. The germline V and J ends were trimmed by 5 bases and 2 bases, with 12 bases remaining between them. Germline V gene lookup returns CDR1 SGHTA and CDR2 FQGNSA. CDR3 DNA, as far as it was read: TGTGCCAGCAGCCCCTCTAGGCAGCAAGAGACC. Translating it yields CASSPSRQQET. The CDR3 reads in full as CASSPSRQQETQYF.

Points on this clone: The CDR3 goes on 3 residues after the read ends, and that part is filled in from the germline J gene. The rearrangement links TRBV12-3 or TRBV12-4 to TRBJ2-5; 8 nucleotides line up with TRBD2. The CDR3 spans 16 residues. V was clipped by 2 bases and J by 0 bases; unmatched bases: 5. The chain's CDR3 is CASSLTGLVYQETQYF. Incomplete CDR3 DNA: TGTGCCAGCAGTTTAACGGGACTAGTGTACCAAGAGACC.

This clone is medium-sized by frequency. The read stops 3 residues short of the end of the CDR3; the missing end is completed from the germline J gene. This chain uses TRBV30 with TRBJ1-6; the D is unclear. V lost 2 bases and J lost 6, with 11 bases in between. The germline V gene encodes CDR1 GTSNPN and CDR2 SVGIG (reference sequence). This CDR3 is 14 amino acids long. Partial CDR3 DNA: TGTGCCTGGAGTCTCAGTTTTATTAATTCACCC. Translated: CAWSLSFINSP. The CDR3 in full is CAWSLSFINSPLHF. The whole variable domain, filled in from reference TRBV30 and TRBJ1-6, reads SQTIHQWPATLVQPVGSPLSLECTVEGTSNPNLYWYRQAAGRGLQLLFYSVGIGQISSEVPQNLSASRPQDRQFILSSKKLLLSDSGFYLCAWSLSFINSPLHFGNGTRLTVT.

On this clone: The CDR3 goes on 3 residues after the read ends, and that part is filled in from the germline J gene. The V and J genes are TRBV30 and TRBJ2-3, with 8 bases fitting TRBD2. Germline V CDR1 and CDR2: GTSNPN, SVGIG (reference sequence). There are 15 residues in the CDR3. After removal of 8 bases from V and 1 base from J, the junction contained 11 bases not matched to a gene. The DNA read from the CDR3 is TGTGCCGAGGGACGGGGGGGGCGACGCACAGATACG. Protein product: CAEGRGGRRTDT. The full CDR3 protein is CAEGRGGRRTDTQYF.

The covered CDR3 bases are TGTGCCAGCAGCTTAACTAGCGGGGGGGCTTTTCGTACAGATACG. Translating gives CASSLTSGGAFRTDT. The CDR3 reads in full as CASSLTSGGAFRTDTQYF. The rearrangement uses TRBV7-6 and TRBJ2-3, with TRBD2 matching over 13 bases. The read comes to an end 3 residues before the CDR3 does, leaving the germline J gene to fill in the end. Germline V gene sequence: CDR1 SGHVS, CDR2 FNYEAQ. With 2 bases clipped from V and 3 bases from J, the junction kept 8 bases outside the gene matches. There are 18 residues in the CDR3.